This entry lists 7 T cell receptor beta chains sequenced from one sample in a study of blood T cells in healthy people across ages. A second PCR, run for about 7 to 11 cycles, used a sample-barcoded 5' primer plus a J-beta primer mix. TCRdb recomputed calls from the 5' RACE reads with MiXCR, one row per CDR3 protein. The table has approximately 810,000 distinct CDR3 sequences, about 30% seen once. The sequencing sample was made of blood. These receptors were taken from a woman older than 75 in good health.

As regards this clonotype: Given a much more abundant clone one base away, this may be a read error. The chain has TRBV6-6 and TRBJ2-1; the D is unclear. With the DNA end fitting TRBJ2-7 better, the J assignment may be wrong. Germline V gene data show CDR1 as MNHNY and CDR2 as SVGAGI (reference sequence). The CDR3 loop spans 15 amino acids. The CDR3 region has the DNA TGTGCCAGCAGTTGGGGTACATCCTCCTACAATGAGCAGTACTTC. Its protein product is CASSWGTSSYNEQYF.

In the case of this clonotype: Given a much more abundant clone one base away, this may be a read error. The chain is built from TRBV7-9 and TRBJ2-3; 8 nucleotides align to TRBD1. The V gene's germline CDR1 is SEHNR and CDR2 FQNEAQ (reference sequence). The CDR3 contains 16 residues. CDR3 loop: CASSLVGTGGPDTRYF. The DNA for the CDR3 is TGTGCCAGCAGCTTAGTAGGGACAGGAGGGCCAGATACGCGGTATTTT.

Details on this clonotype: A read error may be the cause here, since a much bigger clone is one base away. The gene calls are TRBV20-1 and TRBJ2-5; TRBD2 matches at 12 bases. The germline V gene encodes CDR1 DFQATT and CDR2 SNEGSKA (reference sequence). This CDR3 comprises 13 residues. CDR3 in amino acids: CSTRTSGDETQYF. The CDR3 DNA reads TGCAGTACTAGGACTAGCGGGGACGAGACCCAGTACTTC.

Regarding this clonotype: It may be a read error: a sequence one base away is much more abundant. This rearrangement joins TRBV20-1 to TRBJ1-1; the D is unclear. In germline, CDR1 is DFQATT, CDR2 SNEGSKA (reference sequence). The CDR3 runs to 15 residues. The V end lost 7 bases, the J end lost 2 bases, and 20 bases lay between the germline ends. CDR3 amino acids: CSGKGPVAINTEAFF. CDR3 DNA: TGCAGTGGGAAAGGGCCAGTTGCTATCAACACTGAAGCTTTCTTT.

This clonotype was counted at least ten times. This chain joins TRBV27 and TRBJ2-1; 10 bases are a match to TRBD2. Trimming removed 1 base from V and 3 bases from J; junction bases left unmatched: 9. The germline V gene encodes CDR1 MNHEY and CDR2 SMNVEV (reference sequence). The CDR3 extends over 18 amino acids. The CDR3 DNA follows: TGTGCCAGCAGTTTATACCCCCTCGCTAGCGGGGGCTACAATGAGCAGTTCTTC. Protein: CASSLYPLASGGYNEQFF.

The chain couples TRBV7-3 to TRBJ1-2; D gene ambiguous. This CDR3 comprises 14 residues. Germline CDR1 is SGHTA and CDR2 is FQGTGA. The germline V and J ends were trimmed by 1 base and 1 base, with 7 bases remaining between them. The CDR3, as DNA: TGTGCCAGCAGCTTAAACGGCGGTAACTATGGCTACACCTTC. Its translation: CASSLNGGNYGYTF.

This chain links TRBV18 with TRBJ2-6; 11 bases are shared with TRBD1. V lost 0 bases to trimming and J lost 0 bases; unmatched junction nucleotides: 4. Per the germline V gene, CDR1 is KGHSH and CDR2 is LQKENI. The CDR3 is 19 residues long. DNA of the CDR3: TGTGCCAGCTCACCACCGGGACAGGGGGTTTACTCTGGGGCCAACGTCCTGACTTTC. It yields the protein CASSPPGQGVYSGANVLTF.